Presented here are 15 T cell receptor beta chains from one specimen sequenced in a study of regulatory T cells in long-lasting Graves disease. The time point: persistent/refractory GD, antithyroid drugs over 5 years with positive TRAb. Extracted RNA from PBMCs served as the source of the TCR library. For TCR beta, libraries came from iRepertoire HTBI primers and Arm-PCR of CDR3 regions. MiXCR was run by TCRdb on the multiplex PCR reads, yielding one entry per CDR3 protein. The sample includes 450,000 or so distinct CDR3 sequences, 20% to 25% of them seen just once. Sample: peripheral blood mononuclear cells (PBMCs), taken when the disease was refractory, from a patient treated with antithyroid drugs. The receptor source for this set is a female donor with Graves disease.

Ten or more counts support this clonotype. This rearrangement joins TRBV15 to TRBJ1-1, with D uncertain. The CDR3 length is 14 residues. Trimming left V 0 bases short and J 1 base short, with 6 bases between. Per germline, CDR1 LNHNV and CDR2 YYDKDF (reference sequence). The CDR3 DNA follows: TGTGCCACCAGCAGAGATATGCAGAACACTGAAGCTTTCTTT. Protein product: CATSRDMQNTEAFF.

V and J are TRBV6-1 and TRBJ2-7; no firm D call. The CDR3 consists of 15 residues. Germline V gene sequence: CDR1 MNHNS, CDR2 SASEGT. The V and J ends lost 6 bases and 2 bases respectively, with 17 bases between them. The CDR3 region is CASSPLGQATYEQYF. The CDR3 coding sequence is TGTGCCAGCAGCCCCCTCGGGCAGGCCACCTACGAGCAGTACTTC.

There are a few counts of this clonotype. The rearrangement uses TRBV12-3 or TRBV12-4 and TRBJ1-4; weak D call: TRBD1 (6 bases). V lost 3 bases to trimming and J lost 5 bases, with 13 bases between them. The CDR3 has 15 residues. Here the CDR3 reads CASSLGGAVNEKLFF. As DNA, the CDR3 is TGTGCCAGCAGTTTGGGGGGGGCAGTAAATGAAAAACTGTTTTTT.

This clonotype turned up a few times. V is TRBV20-1 and J is TRBJ2-7, with D uncertain. The length of the CDR3 is 15 residues. With 0 bases removed from V and 5 bases from J, the gap between germline ends came to 17 bases. Germline CDR1 is DFQATT and CDR2 is SNEGSKA (reference sequence). Here the CDR3 DNA reads TGCAGTGCTAGAGATTTAGGATCCCTATCCCACGAGCAGTACTTC. Its translation is CSARDLGSLSHEQYF.

This clonotype was seen a handful of times. V usage is TRBV6-2 or TRBV6-3 and J usage is TRBJ1-6, with TRBD1 matching over 7 bases. The CDR3 is 13 amino acids. Unmatched junction bases numbered 4, after V lost 6 bases and J lost 8 bases. Germline V gene sequence: CDR1 MNHEY, CDR2 SVGEGT. In DNA form, the CDR3 reads TGTGCCAGCAGAGACACAGGGGATTCACCCCTCCACTTT. Protein sequence: CASRDTGDSPLHF.

This chain links TRBV5-1 with TRBJ2-2, with D hard to call. Trimming pared 3 bases from V and 3 bases from J, leaving 9 bases between. The CDR3 sequence is 14 residues long. Per germline, CDR1 SGHRS and CDR2 YFSETQ. The chain's CDR3 is CASSSNFYTGELFF. The CDR3 coding sequence is TGCGCCAGCAGCTCAAACTTCTACACCGGGGAGCTGTTTTTT.

This clonotype was observed at least ten times. This chain joins TRBV30 and TRBJ1-5; 8 positions match TRBD1. The CDR3 is 13 residues long. After removal of 1 base from V and 5 bases from J, the junction contained 1 base not matched to a gene. Germline-derived CDR1 and CDR2 are GTSNPN and SVGIG (reference sequence). The CDR3 protein is CAWSGQGHQPQHF. The CDR3 nucleotides are TGTGCCTGGAGTGGACAGGGGCATCAGCCCCAGCATTTT.

This clonotype was observed a few times. The chain couples TRBV2 to TRBJ2-7; D could derive from TRBD1 or TRBD2 (5 bases each). Trimming left V 0 bases short and J 2 bases short, with 14 bases between. This CDR3 has 16 residues. The germline CDR1 and CDR2 sequences are SNHLY and FYNNEI. The CDR3 loop reads CASSEAGAFGAYEQYF. The CDR3 bases are TGTGCCAGCAGTGAAGCCGGGGCATTCGGGGCCTACGAGCAGTACTTC.

This clonotype was observed a few times. The chain combines TRBV5-1 with TRBJ1-1; a possible D gene is TRBD1 (5 bases). CDR1 and CDR2 from the germline V gene are SGHRS and YFSETQ. The length of the CDR3 is 15 residues. Trimming stripped 3 bases from V and 3 bases from J, with 15 bases between. The CDR3 coding sequence is TGCGCCAGCAGCTCAACCCGGGACGGTTACACTGAAGCTTTCTTT. Its translation: CASSSTRDGYTEAFF.

This clonotype has ten or more counts. This rearrangement joins TRBV6-1 to TRBJ2-2; D is possibly TRBD1 (5 bases). The CDR3 is 15 residues long. With 7 bases removed from V and 0 bases from J, the gap between germline ends came to 12 bases. The germline gives CDR1 MNHNS, CDR2 SASEGT. CDR3 nucleotides: TGTGCCAGCATCAGGGCAGCAGCGAACACCGGGGAGCTGTTTTTT. Translation gives CASIRAAANTGELFF.

In its sample, this clonotype was seen many times. The gene calls are TRBV7-2 and TRBJ1-5; D is perhaps TRBD1 (5 bases). Trimming took 7 bases from V and 7 from J, leaving 20 bases between them. CDR1 and CDR2 (germline): SGHTA, FQGNSA. This CDR3 has 15 amino acids. CDR3 in amino acids: CASNPNGQGGQPQHF. The CDR3 nucleotides are TGTGCCAGCAACCCAAATGGGCAGGGTGGGCAGCCCCAGCATTTT.

As for this clonotype: This may be a read error: a much more frequent sequence differs by one nucleotide. V usage is TRBV2 and J usage is TRBJ1-5; 8 positions match TRBD1. The CDR3 runs 14 residues. Per germline, CDR1 SNHLY and CDR2 FYNNEI. In nucleotides, the CDR3 is TGTGCCAGCCAGGGGGCGAATAGGAATCGGCCCCAGCATTTT. It yields the protein CASQGANRNRPQHF. Looking up the rest from reference TRBV2 and TRBJ1-5 gives the full variable domain: EPEVTQTPSHQVTQMGQEVILRCVPISNHLYFYWYRQILGQKVEFLVSFYNNEISEKSEIFDDQFSVERPDGSNFTLKIRSTKLEDSAMYFCASQGANRNRPQHFGDGTRLSIL.

In this sample, this clonotype turned up many times. This chain links TRBV30 with TRBJ1-2, with D perhaps TRBD1 (5 bases). This CDR3 is built from 12 residues. The V and J ends lost 4 bases and 8 bases respectively, with 14 bases between them. Germline-derived CDR1 and CDR2 are GTSNPN and SVGIG (reference sequence). The CDR3 is CAWTGRVGGYTF. CDR3 DNA sequence: TGTGCCTGGACAGGGAGGGTTGGAGGCTACACCTTC. Full variable domain (remainder filled in from reference TRBV30 and TRBJ1-2): SQTIHQWPATLVQPVGSPLSLECTVEGTSNPNLYWYRQAAGRGLQLLFYSVGIGQISSEVPQNLSASRPQDRQFILSSKKLLLSDSGFYLCAWTGRVGGYTFGSGTRLTVV.

A few counts support this clonotype. This sequence joins TRBV6-5 and TRBJ2-1; no definite D call. Trimming pared 2 bases from V and 5 bases from J, leaving 7 bases between. Looked up from germline, CDR1 is MNHEY and CDR2 is SVGAGI. The CDR3 spans 13 residues. CDR3 DNA sequence: TGTGCCAGCAGTTACGGCAGCGACAATGAGCAGTTCTTC. It specifies CASSYGSDNEQFF.

As regards this clonotype: A clone one base away is much larger, so this may be a read error. This sequence joins TRBV7-9 and TRBJ2-7; tentative D call: TRBD2 (6 bases). The CDR3 spans 12 residues. Germline CDR1 reads SEHNR; CDR2 reads FQNEAQ (reference sequence). CDR3 sequence reads: CASSLQDYKQYF. DNA of the CDR3: TGTGCCAGCAGCTTACAGGACTACAAGCAGTACTTC.